Listed below are T cell receptor beta chains from one sample, sequenced in a study of Ad26.COV2.S vaccination and SARS-CoV-2 variants. Measured with immunoSEQ multiplex PCR; TCRdb has only the in-frame clones, and not every one. The sample lists 300,000 to 500,000 clones; roughly nine tenths were seen once. The specimen was peripheral blood, collected in a trial of Ad26.COV2.S vaccine versus placebo. These receptors all stem from a person between 18 and 60 years old who received the Ad26.COV2.S COVID-19 vaccine or a placebo. The CDR3 runs from the conserved cysteine through the conserved F or W. A D gene is named only where the DNA matches it firmly. Size is omitted from some rows. Given values are once, few, many or a class for expanded clones.

V	D	size	J	CDR3	DNA
TRBV20-1	.	.	TRBJ1-1	CSASQGSAEAFF	TGCAGTGCTAGTCAGGGGTCTGCTGAAGCTTTCTTT
TRBV6-5	TRBD1	.	TRBJ2-7	CASRVGTGSYEQYF	TGTGCCAGCAGGGTCGGGACAGGATCATACGAGCAGTACTTC
TRBV12-3/TRBV12-4	.	.	TRBJ1-2	CASSSGQGYGYTF	TGTGCCAGCAGCAGTGGACAAGGCTATGGCTACACCTTC
TRBV4-1	.	.	TRBJ2-5	CASSQTRGETQYF	TGCGCCAGCAGCCAAACCCGGGGAGAGACCCAGTACTTC
TRBV10-3	.	once	TRBJ2-7	CAISEQDNPLEQYF	TGTGCCATCAGTGAGCAGGACAACCCCCTCGAGCAGTACTTC
TRBV6-6	.	.	TRBJ2-3	CASSYSGDTQYF	TGTGCCAGCAGTTACTCTGGAGATACGCAGTATTTT
TRBV7-9	.	once	TRBJ2-3	CASSFGRGSTDTQYF	TGTGCCAGCAGCTTCGGTCGGGGGAGCACAGATACGCAGTATTTT
TRBV5-8	.	once	TRBJ2-6	CASSPTPGYLAGANVLTF	TGTGCCAGCAGCCCCACCCCAGGTTACTTGGCTGGGGCCAACGTCCTGACTTTC
TRBV15	.	.	TRBJ2-7	CATSSPTSYEQYF	TGTGCCACCAGCAGCCCAACGTCCTACGAGCAGTACTTC
TRBV19	.	.	TRBJ1-1	CASSIGTLEPNTEAFF	TGTGCCAGTAGTATAGGTACTCTAGAGCCGAACACTGAAGCTTTCTTT
TRBV5-1	.	.	TRBJ1-6	CASSLGQGISPLHF	TGCGCCAGCAGCTTGGGGCAGGGGATTTCACCCCTCCACTTT
TRBV5-1	.	.	TRBJ2-7	CASSLAYIGSYEQYF	TGCGCCAGCAGCTTGGCCTATATCGGGAGCTACGAGCAGTACTTC
TRBV3-1/TRBV3-2	.	few	TRBJ1-2	CASSQEGRYGYTF	TGTGCCAGCAGCCAAGAAGGGAGATATGGCTACACCTTC
TRBV20-1	.	.	TRBJ2-7	CSVLRGEQYF	TGCAGTGTCCTAAGGGGTGAGCAGTACTTC
TRBV7-6	TRBD2	.	TRBJ2-3	CASSPRLAGGLDTQYF	TGTGCCAGCAGCCCGCGACTAGCGGGGGGTCTAGATACGCAGTATTTT
TRBV10-3	.	once	TRBJ1-5	CAISESYGDPTSQHF	TGTGCCATCAGTGAGTCGTATGGGGATCCCACATCCCAGCATTTT
TRBV7-6	.	.	TRBJ1-6	CASSLARGDRDSPLHF	TGTGCCAGCAGCTTAGCCCGGGGGGATCGCGATTCACCCCTCCACTTT
TRBV5-4	TRBD2	.	TRBJ2-1	CASSSLAGGYNEQFF	TGTGCCAGCAGCTCACTAGCGGGGGGCTACAATGAGCAGTTCTTC
TRBV4-1	.	.	TRBJ1-2	CASSQDGGSGYTF	TGCGCCAGCAGCCAAGATGGGGGGTCTGGCTACACCTTC
TRBV5-6	.	.	TRBJ2-3	CASSLYRASTDTQYF	TGTGCCAGCAGCTTGTACAGAGCTAGCACAGATACGCAGTATTTT
TRBV4-2	.	.	TRBJ2-6	CASSQETLQASGANVLTF	TGTGCCAGCAGCCAGGAAACCCTCCAAGCCTCTGGGGCCAACGTCCTGACTTTC
TRBV6-5	.	.	TRBJ1-4	CASRTDGYNEKLFF	TGTGCCAGCAGGACCGACGGATATAATGAAAAACTGTTTTTT
TRBV7-9	TRBD1	once	TRBJ2-7	CASSSTGTGIPYEQYF	TGTGCCAGCAGCTCAACCGGGACAGGGATACCCTACGAGCAGTACTTC
TRBV7-9	.	.	TRBJ1-1	CASSPPGGANTEAFF	TGTGCCAGCAGCCCCCCCGGCGGAGCGAACACTGAAGCTTTCTTT
TRBV9	.	.	TRBJ2-7	CASSRDVAGEQYF	TGTGCCAGCAGCAGAGACGTCGCGGGGGAGCAGTACTTC
TRBV3-1/TRBV3-2	.	.	TRBJ2-2	CASSQGGGPGELFF	TGTGCCAGCAGCCAAGGGGGAGGTCCCGGGGAGCTGTTTTTT
TRBV20-1	.	.	TRBJ1-1	CSAQPSSIF	TGCAGTGCTCAACCTTCCTCTATCTTT
TRBV6-5	.	.	TRBJ1-6	CATGAGNNSPLHF	TGTGCCACCGGGGCAGGGAATAATTCACCCCTCCACTTT
TRBV4-2	.	.	TRBJ2-3	CASSQDTWDGNTDTQYF	TGTGCCAGCAGCCAAGATACCTGGGACGGAAACACAGATACGCAGTATTTT
TRBV19	.	.	TRBJ1-1	CASSIDRDNTEAFF	TGTGCCAGTAGTATAGACAGGGACAACACTGAAGCTTTCTTT
TRBV27	.	.	TRBJ1-6	CASSITGTGSPLHF	TGTGCCAGCAGTATTACAGGGACCGGTTCACCCCTCCACTTT
TRBV25-1	TRBD1	.	TRBJ1-1	CASSHPGGNTEAFF	TGTGCCAGCAGCCACCCAGGGGGTAACACTGAAGCTTTCTTT
TRBV19	TRBD1	.	TRBJ1-4	CASSPETGYNEKLFF	TGTGCCAGTAGTCCAGAGACAGGGTATAATGAAAAACTGTTTTTT
TRBV20-1	.	.	TRBJ2-7	CSATGGNEQYF	TGCAGTGCGACAGGAGGCAACGAGCAGTACTTC
TRBV7-9	.	.	TRBJ1-2	CASSFTLVWGSEYGYTF	TGTGCCAGCAGCTTTACTCTCGTCTGGGGTAGTGAGTATGGCTACACCTTC
TRBV24-1	.	once	TRBJ2-7	CATSDQDSYEQYF	TGTGCCACCAGTGACCAGGACAGCTACGAGCAGTACTTC
TRBV27	.	.	TRBJ1-6	CASIFRDSNSPLHF	TGTGCCAGCATATTCCGGGATTCGAATTCACCCCTCCACTTT
TRBV11-2	.	.	TRBJ2-1	CASSLVLGTGEQFF	TGTGCCAGCAGCTTAGTTCTGGGAACAGGTGAGCAGTTCTTC
TRBV11-3	TRBD2	.	TRBJ2-2	CASSPGLASNTGELFF	TGTGCCAGCAGTCCCGGACTAGCCTCGAACACCGGGGAGCTGTTTTTT
TRBV4-1	.	once	TRBJ2-3	CASSQGAVDTQYF	TGCGCCAGCAGCCAAGGTGCTGTAGATACGCAGTATTTT
TRBV29-1	.	.	TRBJ2-3	CSVEYTGKGTQYF	TGCAGCGTTGAGTATACAGGGAAGGGGACGCAGTATTTT